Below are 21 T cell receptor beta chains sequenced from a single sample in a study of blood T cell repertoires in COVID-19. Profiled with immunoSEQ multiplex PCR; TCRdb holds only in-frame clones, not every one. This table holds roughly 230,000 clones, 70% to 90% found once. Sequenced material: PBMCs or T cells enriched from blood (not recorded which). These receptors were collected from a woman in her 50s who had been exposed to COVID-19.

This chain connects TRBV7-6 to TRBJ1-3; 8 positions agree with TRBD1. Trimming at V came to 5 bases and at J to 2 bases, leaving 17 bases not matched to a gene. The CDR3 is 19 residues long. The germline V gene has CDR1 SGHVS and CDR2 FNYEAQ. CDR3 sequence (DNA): TGTGCCAGCAGCAACTACAGGGGGTCCCTTCTTATTCCTGGAAACACCATATATTTT. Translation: CASSNYRGSLLIPGNTIYF.

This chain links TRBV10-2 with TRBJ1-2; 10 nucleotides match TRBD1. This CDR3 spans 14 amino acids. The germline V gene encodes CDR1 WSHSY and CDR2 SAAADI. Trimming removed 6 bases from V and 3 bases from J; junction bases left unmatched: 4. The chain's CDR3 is CASRIGQGDYGYTF. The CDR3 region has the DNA TGCGCCAGCAGAATCGGACAGGGGGACTATGGCTACACCTTC.

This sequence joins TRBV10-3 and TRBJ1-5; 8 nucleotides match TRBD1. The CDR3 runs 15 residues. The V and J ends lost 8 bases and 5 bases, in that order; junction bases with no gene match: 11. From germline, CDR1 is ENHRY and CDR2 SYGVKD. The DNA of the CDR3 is TGTGCCATCGGGAAAGGAGACAGGGGTGATCAGCCCCAGCATTTT. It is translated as CAIGKGDRGDQPQHF.

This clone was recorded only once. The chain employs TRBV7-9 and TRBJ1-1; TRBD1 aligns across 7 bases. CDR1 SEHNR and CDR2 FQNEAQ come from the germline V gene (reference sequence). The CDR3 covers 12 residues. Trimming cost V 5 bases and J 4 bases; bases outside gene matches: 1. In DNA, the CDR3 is TGTGCCAGCAGCCAGGGGGTCACTGAAGCTTTCTTT. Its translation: CASSQGVTEAFF.

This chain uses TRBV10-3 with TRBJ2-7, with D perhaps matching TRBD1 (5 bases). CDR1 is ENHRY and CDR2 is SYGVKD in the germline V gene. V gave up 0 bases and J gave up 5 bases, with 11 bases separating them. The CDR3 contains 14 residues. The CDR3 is CAISESARVNEQYF. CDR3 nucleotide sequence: TGTGCCATCAGTGAGTCGGCCAGGGTAAACGAGCAGTACTTC.

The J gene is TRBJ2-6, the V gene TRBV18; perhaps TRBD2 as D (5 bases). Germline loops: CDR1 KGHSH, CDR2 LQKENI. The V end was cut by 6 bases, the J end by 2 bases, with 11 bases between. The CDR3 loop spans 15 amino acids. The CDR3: CASSTKIPGANVLTF. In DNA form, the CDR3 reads TGTGCCAGCTCGACTAAGATACCTGGGGCCAACGTCCTGACTTTC.

Here the CDR3 reads CASSDSTATEAFF. CDR3 bases: TGTGCCAGCAGTGACTCCACAGCTACTGAAGCTTTCTTT. The genes are TRBV6-4 and TRBJ1-1; D not resolved. Germline CDR1 and CDR2: MRHNA and SNTAGT. There are 13 residues in the CDR3. Trimming stripped 0 bases from V and 5 bases from J, with 7 bases between.

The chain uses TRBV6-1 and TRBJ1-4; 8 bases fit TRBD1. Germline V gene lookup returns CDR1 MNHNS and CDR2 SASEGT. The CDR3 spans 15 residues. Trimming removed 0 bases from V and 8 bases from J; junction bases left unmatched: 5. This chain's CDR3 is CASSEATGGGEKLFF. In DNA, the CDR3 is TGTGCCAGCAGTGAAGCAACAGGGGGAGGGGAAAAACTGTTTTTT.

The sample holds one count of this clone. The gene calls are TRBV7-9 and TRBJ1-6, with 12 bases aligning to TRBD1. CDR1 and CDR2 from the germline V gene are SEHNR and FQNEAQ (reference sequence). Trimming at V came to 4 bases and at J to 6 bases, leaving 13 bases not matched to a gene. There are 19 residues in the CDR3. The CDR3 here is CASSSTGQGAPIANSPLHF. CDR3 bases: TGTGCCAGCAGCTCAACGGGACAGGGGGCTCCTATAGCTAATTCACCCCTCCACTTT.

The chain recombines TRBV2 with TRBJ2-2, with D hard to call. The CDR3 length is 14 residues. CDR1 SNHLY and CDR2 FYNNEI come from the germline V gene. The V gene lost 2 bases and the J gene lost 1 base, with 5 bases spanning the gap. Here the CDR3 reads CASSELLNTGELFF. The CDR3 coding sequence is TGTGCCAGCAGTGAACTTCTGAACACCGGGGAGCTGTTTTTT.

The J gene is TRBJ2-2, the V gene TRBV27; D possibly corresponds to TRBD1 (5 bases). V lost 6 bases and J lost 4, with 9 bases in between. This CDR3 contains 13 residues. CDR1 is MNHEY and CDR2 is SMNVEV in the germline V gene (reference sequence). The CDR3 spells CASRGLGTGELFF. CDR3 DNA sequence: TGTGCCAGCAGGGGGCTGGGCACCGGGGAGCTGTTTTTT.

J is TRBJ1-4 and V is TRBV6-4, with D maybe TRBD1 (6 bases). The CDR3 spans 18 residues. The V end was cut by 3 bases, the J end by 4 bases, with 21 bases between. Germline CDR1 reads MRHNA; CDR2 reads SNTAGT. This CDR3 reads CASSEPPDSGDLNEKLFF. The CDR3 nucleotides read TGTGCCAGCAGTGAACCGCCGGACAGTGGGGACCTTAATGAAAAACTGTTTTTT.

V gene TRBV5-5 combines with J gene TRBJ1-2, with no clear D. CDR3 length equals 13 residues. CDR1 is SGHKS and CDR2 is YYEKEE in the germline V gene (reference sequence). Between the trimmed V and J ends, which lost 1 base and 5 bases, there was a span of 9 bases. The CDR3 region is CASSLSRFYGYTF. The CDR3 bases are TGTGCCAGCAGCTTGTCCAGGTTTTATGGCTACACCTTC.

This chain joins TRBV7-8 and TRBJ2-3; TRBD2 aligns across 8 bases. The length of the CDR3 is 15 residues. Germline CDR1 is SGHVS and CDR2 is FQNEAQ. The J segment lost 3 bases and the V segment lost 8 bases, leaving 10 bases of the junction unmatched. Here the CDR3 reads CASAGGAGRTDTQYF. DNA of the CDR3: TGTGCCAGCGCCGGGGGGGCGGGGCGGACAGATACGCAGTATTTT.

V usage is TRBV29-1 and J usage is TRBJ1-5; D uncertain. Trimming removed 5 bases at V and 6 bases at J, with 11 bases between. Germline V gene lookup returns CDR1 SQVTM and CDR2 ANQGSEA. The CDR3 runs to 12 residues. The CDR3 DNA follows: TGCAGCGTTATGAACTCTGGTCAGCCCCAGCATTTT. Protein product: CSVMNSGQPQHF.

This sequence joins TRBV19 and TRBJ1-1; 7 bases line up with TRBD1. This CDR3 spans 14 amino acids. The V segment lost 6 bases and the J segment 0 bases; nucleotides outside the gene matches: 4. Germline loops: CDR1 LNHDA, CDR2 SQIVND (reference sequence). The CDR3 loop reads CASSRQGVNTEAFF. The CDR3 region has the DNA TGTGCCAGTAGCCGACAGGGAGTGAACACTGAAGCTTTCTTT. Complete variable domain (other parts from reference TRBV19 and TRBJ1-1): DGGITQSPKYLFRKEGQNVTLSCEQNLNHDAMYWYRQDPGQGLRLIYYSQIVNDFQKGDIAEGYSVSREKKESFPLTVTSAQKNPTAFYLCASSRQGVNTEAFFGQGTRLTVV.

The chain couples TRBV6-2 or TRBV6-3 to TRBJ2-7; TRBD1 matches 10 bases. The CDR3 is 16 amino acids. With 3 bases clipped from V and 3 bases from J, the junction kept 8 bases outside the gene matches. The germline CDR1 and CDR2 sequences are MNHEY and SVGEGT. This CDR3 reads CASSYRPGQGDYEQYF. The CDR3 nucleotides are TGTGCCAGCAGTTATAGGCCCGGACAGGGGGACTACGAGCAGTACTTC.

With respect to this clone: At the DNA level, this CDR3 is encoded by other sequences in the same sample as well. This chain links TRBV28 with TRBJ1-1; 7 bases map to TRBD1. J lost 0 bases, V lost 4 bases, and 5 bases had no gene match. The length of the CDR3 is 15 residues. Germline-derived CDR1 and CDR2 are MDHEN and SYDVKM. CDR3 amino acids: CASSSLTGMNTEAFF. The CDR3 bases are TGTGCCAGCAGTTCCCTGACAGGGATGAACACTGAAGCTTTCTTT.

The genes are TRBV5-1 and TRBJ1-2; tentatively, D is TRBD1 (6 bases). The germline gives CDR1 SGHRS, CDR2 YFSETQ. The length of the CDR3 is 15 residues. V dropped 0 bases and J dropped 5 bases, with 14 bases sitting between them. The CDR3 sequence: CASSLEQGRRYGYTF. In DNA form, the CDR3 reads TGCGCCAGCAGCTTGGAACAGGGAAGGAGGTATGGCTACACCTTC.

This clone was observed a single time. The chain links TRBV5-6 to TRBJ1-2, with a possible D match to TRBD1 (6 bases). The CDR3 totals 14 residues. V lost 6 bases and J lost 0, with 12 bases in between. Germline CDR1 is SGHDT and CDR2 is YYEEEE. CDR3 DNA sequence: TGTGCCAGCAAGACAGGCCTTACTAACTATGGCTACACCTTC. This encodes CASKTGLTNYGYTF.

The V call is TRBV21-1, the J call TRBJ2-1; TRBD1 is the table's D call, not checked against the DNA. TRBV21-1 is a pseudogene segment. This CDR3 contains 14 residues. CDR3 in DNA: TGTGCCAGCAGGCGGGACAGGGCTACTAATGAGCAGTTCTTC. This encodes CASRRDRATNEQFF.